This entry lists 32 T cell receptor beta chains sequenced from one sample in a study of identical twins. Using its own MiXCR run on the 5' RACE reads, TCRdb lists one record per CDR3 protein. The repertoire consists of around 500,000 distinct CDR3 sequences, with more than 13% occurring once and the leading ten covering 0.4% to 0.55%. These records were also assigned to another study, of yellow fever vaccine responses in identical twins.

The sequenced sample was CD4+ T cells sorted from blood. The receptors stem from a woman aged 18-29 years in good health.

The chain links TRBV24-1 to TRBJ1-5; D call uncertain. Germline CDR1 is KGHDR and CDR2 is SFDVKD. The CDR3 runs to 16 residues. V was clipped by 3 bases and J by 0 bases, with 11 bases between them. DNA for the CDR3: TGTGCCACCAGTGATCCACGGACGGATAGCAATCAGCCCCAGCATTTT. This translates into CATSDPRTDSNQPQHF.

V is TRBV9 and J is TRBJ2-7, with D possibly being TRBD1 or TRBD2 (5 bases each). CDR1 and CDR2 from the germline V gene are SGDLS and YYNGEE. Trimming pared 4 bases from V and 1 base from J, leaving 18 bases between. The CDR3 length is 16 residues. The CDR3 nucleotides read TGTGCCAGCAGCCCCCCCTGGGGGTCCGGTTCCTACGAGCAGTACTTC. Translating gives CASSPPWGSGSYEQYF.

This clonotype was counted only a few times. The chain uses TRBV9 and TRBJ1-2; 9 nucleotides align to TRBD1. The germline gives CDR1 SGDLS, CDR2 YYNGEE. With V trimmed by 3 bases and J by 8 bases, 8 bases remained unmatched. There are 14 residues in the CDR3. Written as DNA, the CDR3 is TGTGCCAGCAGCGGACCGGGACAGGGTACCGGCTACACCTTC. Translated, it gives CASSGPGQGTGYTF. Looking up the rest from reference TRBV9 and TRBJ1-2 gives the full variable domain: DSGVTQTPKHLITATGQRVTLRCSPRSGDLSVYWYQQSLDQGLQFLIQYYNGEERAKGNILERFSAQQFPDLHSELNLSSLELGDSALYFCASSGPGQGTGYTFGSGTRLTVV.

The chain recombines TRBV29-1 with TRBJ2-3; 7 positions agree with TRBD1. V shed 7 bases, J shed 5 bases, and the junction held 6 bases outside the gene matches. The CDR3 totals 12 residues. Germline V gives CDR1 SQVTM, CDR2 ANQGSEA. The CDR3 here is CSARTGVDTQYF. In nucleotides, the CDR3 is TGCAGCGCAAGGACAGGCGTAGATACGCAGTATTTT.

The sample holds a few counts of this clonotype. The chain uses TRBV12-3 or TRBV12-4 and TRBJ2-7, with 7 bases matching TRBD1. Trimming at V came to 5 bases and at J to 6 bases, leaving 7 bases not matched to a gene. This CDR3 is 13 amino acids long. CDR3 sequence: CASSPTGSGEQYF. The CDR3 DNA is TGTGCCAGCAGTCCGACAGGGTCGGGCGAGCAGTACTTC.

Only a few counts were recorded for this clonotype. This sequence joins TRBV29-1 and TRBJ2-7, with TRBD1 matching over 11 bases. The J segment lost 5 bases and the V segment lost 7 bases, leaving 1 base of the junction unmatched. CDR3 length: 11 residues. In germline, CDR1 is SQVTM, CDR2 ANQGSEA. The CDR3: CSADRGHEQYF. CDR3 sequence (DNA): TGCAGCGCGGACAGGGGGCACGAGCAGTACTTC.

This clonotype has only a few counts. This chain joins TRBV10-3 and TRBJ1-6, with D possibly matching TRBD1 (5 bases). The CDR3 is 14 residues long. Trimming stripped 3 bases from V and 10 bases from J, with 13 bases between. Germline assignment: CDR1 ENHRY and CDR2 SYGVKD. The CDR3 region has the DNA TGTGCCATCAGTGATGGGGCGGCAGGCTCACCCCTCCACTTT. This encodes CAISDGAAGSPLHF.

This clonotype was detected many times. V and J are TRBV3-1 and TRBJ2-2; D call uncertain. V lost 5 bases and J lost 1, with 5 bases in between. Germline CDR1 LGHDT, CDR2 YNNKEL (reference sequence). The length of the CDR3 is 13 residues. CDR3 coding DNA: TGTGCCAGCAGCTCACAGAACACCGGGGAGCTGTTTTTT. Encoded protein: CASSSQNTGELFF.

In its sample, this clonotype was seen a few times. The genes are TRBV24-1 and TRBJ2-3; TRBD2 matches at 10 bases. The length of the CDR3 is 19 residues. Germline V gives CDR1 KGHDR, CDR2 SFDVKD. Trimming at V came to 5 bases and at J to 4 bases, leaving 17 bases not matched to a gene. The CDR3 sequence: CATSALPGLLAGSADTQYF. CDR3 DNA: TGTGCCACCAGTGCGCTCCCGGGATTACTAGCGGGGTCCGCAGATACGCAGTATTTT.

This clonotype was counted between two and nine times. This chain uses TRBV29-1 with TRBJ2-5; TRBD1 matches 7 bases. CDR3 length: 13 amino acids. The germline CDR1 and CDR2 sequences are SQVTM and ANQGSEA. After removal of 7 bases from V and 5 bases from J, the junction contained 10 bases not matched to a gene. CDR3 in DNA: TGCAGCGCTATACAGGGGAACTGGGAGACCCAGTACTTC. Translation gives CSAIQGNWETQYF.

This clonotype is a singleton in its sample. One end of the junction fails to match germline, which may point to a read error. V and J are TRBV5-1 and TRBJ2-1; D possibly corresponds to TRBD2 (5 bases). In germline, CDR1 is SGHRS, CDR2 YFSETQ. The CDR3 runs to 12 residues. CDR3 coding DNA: TGCGCCAGCATCTTGGCGGGCAATGAGCAGTTCTTC. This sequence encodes CASILAGNEQFF.

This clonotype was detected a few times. In DNA form, the CDR3 reads TGCAGCGTTTCCCCCGGGACAGGGATGATTTCCTACAATGAGCAGTTCTTC. Protein product: CSVSPGTGMISYNEQFF. The chain employs TRBV29-1 and TRBJ2-1, with 9 bases that match TRBD1. J gave up 1 base and V 5 bases, and 12 bases lay outside the gene matches. The CDR3 has 17 residues. Germline CDR1 reads SQVTM; CDR2 reads ANQGSEA.

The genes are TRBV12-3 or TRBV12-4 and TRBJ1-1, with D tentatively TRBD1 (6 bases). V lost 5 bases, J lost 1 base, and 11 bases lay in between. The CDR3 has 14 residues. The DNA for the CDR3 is TGTGCCAGCAGTAGTGCGACAGGGAACACTGAAGCTTTCTTT. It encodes CASSSATGNTEAFF.

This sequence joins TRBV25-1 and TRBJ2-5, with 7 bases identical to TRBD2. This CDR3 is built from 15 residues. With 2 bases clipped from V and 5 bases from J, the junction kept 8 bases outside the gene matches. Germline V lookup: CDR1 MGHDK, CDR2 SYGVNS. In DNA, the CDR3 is TGTGCCAGCAGTGAAGGTGGCGGGAGTGGCGAGACCCAGTACTTC. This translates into CASSEGGGSGETQYF.

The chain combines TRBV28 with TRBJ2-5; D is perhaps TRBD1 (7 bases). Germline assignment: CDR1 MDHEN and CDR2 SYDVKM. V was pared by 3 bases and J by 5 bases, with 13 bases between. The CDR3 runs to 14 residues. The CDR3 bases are TGTGCCAGCAGTTTCGGAGGGGGCAGCGAGACCCAGTACTTC. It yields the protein CASSFGGGSETQYF.

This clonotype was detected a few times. This CDR3 is CASSVQPKQGEAFF. DNA of the CDR3: TGTGCCAGCAGCGTACAGCCCAAGCAGGGAGAAGCTTTCTTT. The chain has TRBV9 and TRBJ1-1; maybe TRBD1 (5 bases). Germline CDR1 is SGDLS and CDR2 is YYNGEE. The CDR3 sequence is 14 residues long. Between the trimmed V and J ends, which lost 1 base and 8 bases, there was a span of 15 bases.

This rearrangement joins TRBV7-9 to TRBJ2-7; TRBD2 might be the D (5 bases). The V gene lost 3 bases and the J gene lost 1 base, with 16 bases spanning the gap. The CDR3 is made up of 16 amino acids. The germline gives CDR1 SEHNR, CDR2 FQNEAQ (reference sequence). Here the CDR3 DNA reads TGTGCCAGCAGCTTCGTTCCGGGATATTCTTCCTACGAGCAGTACTTC. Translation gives CASSFVPGYSSYEQYF.

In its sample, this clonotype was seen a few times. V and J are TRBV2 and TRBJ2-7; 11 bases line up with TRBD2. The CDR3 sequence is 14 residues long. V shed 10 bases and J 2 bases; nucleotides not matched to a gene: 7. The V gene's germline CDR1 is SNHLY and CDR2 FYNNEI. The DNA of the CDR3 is TGTGCCATGAAAACTAGCGGGGGCGCCTACGAGCAGTACTTC. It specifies CAMKTSGGAYEQYF.

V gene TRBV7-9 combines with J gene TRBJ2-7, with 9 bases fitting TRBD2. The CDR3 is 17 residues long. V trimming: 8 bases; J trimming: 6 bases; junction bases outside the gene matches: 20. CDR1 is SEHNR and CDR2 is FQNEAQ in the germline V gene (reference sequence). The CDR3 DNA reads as TGTGCCAGCGGGTCTGGCGTAGCGGGAGCCTTTTTGGGCGAGCAGTACTTC. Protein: CASGSGVAGAFLGEQYF.

The CDR3 reads CASGGTGGGRSYNEQFF. The CDR3 nucleotides read TGTGCCAGCGGCGGGACAGGGGGTGGAAGGTCCTACAATGAGCAGTTCTTC. The rearrangement uses TRBV28 and TRBJ2-1, with TRBD1 identical over 11 bases. From germline, CDR1 is MDHEN and CDR2 SYDVKM. Germline trimming cut 8 bases from V and 1 base from J; bases unmatched to any gene: 10. The length of the CDR3 is 17 residues.

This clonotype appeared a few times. The CDR3 region is CASSFALAGGVYEQYF. The CDR3 DNA reads TGTGCCAGCAGCTTTGCACTAGCGGGAGGGGTCTACGAGCAGTACTTC. The chain joins TRBV7-2 to TRBJ2-7, with TRBD2 matching over 13 bases. V gave up 3 bases and J gave up 3 bases; unmatched junction bases: 5. From germline, CDR1 is SGHTA and CDR2 FQGNSA. The CDR3 is made up of 16 amino acids.

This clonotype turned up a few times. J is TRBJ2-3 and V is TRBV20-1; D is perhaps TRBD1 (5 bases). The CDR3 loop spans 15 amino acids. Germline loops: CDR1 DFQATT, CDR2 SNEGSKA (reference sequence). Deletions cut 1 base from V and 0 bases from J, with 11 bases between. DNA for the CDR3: TGCAGTGCTAGAGGGCAGGGCAGTAGCACAGATACGCAGTATTTT. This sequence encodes CSARGQGSSTDTQYF.

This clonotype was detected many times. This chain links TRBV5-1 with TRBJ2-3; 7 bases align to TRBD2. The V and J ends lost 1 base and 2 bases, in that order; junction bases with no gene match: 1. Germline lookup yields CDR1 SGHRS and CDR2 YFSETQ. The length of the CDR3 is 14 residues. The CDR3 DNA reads TGCGCCAGCAGCTTGCTAGCGGCCACAGATACGCAGTATTTT. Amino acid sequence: CASSLLAATDTQYF.

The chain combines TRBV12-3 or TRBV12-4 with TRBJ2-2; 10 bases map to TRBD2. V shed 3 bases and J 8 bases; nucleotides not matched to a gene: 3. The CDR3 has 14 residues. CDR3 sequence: CASSFSGGAGELFF. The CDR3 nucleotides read TGTGCCAGCAGTTTCAGCGGGGGGGCGGGGGAGCTGTTTTTT.

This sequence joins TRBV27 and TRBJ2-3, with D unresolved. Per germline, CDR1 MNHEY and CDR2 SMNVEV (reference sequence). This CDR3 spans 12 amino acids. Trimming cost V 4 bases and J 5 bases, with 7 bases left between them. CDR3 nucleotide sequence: TGTGCCAGCAGTTATTTTGGAGATACGCAGTATTTT. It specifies CASSYFGDTQYF.

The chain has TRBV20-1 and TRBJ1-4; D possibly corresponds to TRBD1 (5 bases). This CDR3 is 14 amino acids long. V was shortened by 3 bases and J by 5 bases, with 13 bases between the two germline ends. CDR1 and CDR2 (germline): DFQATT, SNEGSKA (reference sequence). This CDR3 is CSASRGDLNEKLFF. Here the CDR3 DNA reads TGCAGTGCTAGCCGGGGCGATCTCAATGAAAAACTGTTTTTT.

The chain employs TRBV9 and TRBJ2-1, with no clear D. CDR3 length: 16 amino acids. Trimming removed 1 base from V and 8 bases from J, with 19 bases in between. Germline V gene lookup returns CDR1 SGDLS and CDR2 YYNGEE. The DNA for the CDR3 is TGTGCCAGCAGCGTATTCCCCGGGCCCTTACACGATGAGCAGTTCTTC. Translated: CASSVFPGPLHDEQFF.

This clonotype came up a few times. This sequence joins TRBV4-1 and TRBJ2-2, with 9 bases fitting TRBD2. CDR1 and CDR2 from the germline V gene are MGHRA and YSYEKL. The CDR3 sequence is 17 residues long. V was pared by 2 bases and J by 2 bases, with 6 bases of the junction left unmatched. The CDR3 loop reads CASSQFLSGSNTGELFF. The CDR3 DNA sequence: TGCGCCAGCAGCCAATTTCTTAGCGGGAGTAACACCGGGGAGCTGTTTTTT.

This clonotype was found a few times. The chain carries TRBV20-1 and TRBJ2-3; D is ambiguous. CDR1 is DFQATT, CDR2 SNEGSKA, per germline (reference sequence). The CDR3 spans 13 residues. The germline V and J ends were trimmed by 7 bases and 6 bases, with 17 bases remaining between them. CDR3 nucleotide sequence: TGCAGTGTATTAGGTGGGAAACGCGATACGCAGTATTTT. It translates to CSVLGGKRDTQYF.

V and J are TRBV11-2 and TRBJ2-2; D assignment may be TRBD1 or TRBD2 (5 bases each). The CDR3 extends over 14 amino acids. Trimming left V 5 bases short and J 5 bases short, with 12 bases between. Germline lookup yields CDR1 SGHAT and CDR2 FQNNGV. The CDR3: CASSPGTSTGELFF. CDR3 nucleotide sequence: TGTGCCAGCAGCCCCGGGACCTCAACCGGGGAGCTGTTTTTT.

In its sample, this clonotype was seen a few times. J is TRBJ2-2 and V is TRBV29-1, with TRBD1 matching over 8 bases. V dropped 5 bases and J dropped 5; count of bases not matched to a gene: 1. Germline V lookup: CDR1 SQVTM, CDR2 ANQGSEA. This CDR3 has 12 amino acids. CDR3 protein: CSVRTGTGELFF. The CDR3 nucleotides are TGCAGCGTTAGGACAGGGACCGGGGAGCTGTTTTTT.

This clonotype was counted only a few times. The CDR3 nucleotides read TGTGCCAGCAGTTACCGGGGGACAGGGGGATACGAGCAGTACTTC. Translated, it gives CASSYRGTGGYEQYF. This chain joins TRBV6-2 or TRBV6-3 and TRBJ2-7, with TRBD1 matching 11 bases. The germline gives CDR1 MNHEY, CDR2 SVGEGT. CDR3 size: 15 residues. J gave up 4 bases and V 2 bases, and 4 bases lay outside the gene matches.